The clone carrying this T cell receptor (beta chain) was detected ten times or more. Its antigen is currently unknown. The data stem from a study of prognosis after radiotherapy for stage I lung cancer. Study information: In several patients, distant metastases developed after radiotherapy (median roughly 7 months), whereas roughly 16 patients showed no significant progression. General study points: The question of whether the expanded TCR clones were tumor-specific was not determined.

CDR3 of TCR beta was amplified from genomic DNA via a two-round multiplex PCR. Individual primers that were specific to each TRBV and TRBJ gene served in first-round PCR. Using its own MiXCR run on the multiplex PCR reads, TCRdb lists one record per CDR3 protein. This sample has fewer than 20,000 distinct CDR3 sequences, with 44% found just once. CDR3 length: 15 amino acids. V lost 6 bases and J lost 0; bases outside the gene matches: 4. The V gene's germline CDR1 is DFQATT and CDR2 SNEGSKA (reference sequence). The chain combines TRBV20-1 with TRBJ2-5; 13 bases fit TRBD2. Source: PBMCs, taken before or after stereotactic body radiation therapy (not recorded which). The clonotype comes from a donor of 50 years or more with non-small cell lung cancer. CDR3 nucleotides: TGCAGTGCAGATGGGACTAGCGGGGACCAAGAGACCCAGTACTTC. Translation gives CSADGTSGDQETQYF.